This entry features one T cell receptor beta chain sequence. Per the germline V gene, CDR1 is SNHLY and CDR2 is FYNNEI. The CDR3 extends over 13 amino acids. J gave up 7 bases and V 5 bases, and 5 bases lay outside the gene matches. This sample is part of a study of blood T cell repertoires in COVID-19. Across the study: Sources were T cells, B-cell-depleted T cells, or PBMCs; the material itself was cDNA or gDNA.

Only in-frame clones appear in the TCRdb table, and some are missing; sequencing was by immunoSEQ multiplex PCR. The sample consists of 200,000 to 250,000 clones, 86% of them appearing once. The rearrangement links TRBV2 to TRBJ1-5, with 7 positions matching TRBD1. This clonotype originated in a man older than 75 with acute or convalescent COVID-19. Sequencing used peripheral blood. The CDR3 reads CASSLQGWQPQHF. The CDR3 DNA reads TGTGCCAGCAGTCTACAGGGGTGGCAGCCCCAGCATTTT.